This T cell receptor (beta chain) was observed in a study of T-cell memory formation after mild COVID-19. Study-wide background: Largely donor-specific TCR clusters were found.

This CDR3 spans 14 amino acids. The germline gives CDR1 SGHVS, CDR2 FQNEAQ. The V gene lost 4 bases and the J gene lost 1 base, with 9 bases spanning the gap. TCR alpha and TCR beta cDNA libraries carrying sample barcodes and UMIs came from 5'RACE with constant-segment primers. In TCRdb, the 5' RACE reads were re-called with MiXCR into one record per CDR3 protein. The sample records hundreds of thousands of distinct CDR3 sequences, around a quarter being singletons. The source of this sequence is an adult woman who had mild COVID-19 (a few samples of this study predate the infection). Cell type and time point are not known. This chain links TRBV7-8 with TRBJ2-3, with D possibly TRBD2 on 5 matching bases. The sample consisted of PBMCs or a T cell subset sorted from them (not recorded which). The CDR3 here is CASSSNSGTDTQYF. The CDR3 region has the DNA TGTGCCAGCAGCTCCAATAGCGGCACAGATACGCAGTATTTT.